This TCR beta chain emerged from a study of T cells expressing NK-cell markers. Across the whole study: Sorted CD3+CD56+NKG2C+, CD3+CD56+NKG2C- and CD3+CD56-NKG2C+ T-cell subsets were beta-chain profiled. Among the eight sequenced donors, seven tested HCMV-seropositive and one tested seronegative.

Study-wide points: NKG2C+ dominant clonotype frequencies in six donors were roughly 1.0-7.5% of CD8+ T cells.

The CDR3 contains 13 residues. CDR1 MGHDK and CDR2 SYGVNS come from the germline V gene. Generation of TCR beta cDNA was performed by 5'RACE template switching incorporating UMIs. Following a re-call of the 5' RACE reads, TCRdb has one entry per CDR3 protein and lacks DNA. Recorded for this sample: around 550,000 distinct CDR3 sequences. As to this clonotype: Antigen unknown.

Sequencing used blood T cells: a sorted CD56 or NKG2C T cell subset, CD4+ or CD8+ T cells, or bulk PBMC T cells (not recorded which). The gene calls are TRBV25-1 and TRBJ2-5. The sequence was collected from a young man in good health. The CDR3 loop is CASSESGLETQYF.